The rows below give T cell receptor beta chains drawn from one sample of a study of OX40 agonist ivuxolimab in advanced cancers. Data came from immunoSEQ multiplex PCR; TCRdb stores just in-frame clones and leaves some out. Of tens of thousands of clones listed, around 83% are singletons. The sequenced sample was CD4+ or CD8+ T cells sorted from blood, obtained in a trial of the OX40 agonist ivuxolimab. These receptors all come from an adult with an advanced solid tumor such as melanoma, head and neck, liver or kidney cancer. Each CDR3 is given with its conserved first and last residue. Each record gives: J gene, clone size, V gene, D gene, CDR3 protein, CDR3 DNA. A D gene is named only where the DNA matches it firmly. Size is stated for part of the rows, as once, few or many counts, or as a class when the clone is expanded.

TRBJ2-7	-	TRBV5-6	TRBD2	CASSLMRGGYEQYF	TGTGCCAGCAGCTTGATGCGGGGGGGCTACGAGCAGTACTTC
TRBJ1-1	-	TRBV30	-	CAQGVNTEAFF	TGTGCCCAAGGGGTGAACACTGAAGCTTTCTTT
TRBJ1-2	-	TRBV6-5	-	CASSQVLGLGYTF	TGTGCCAGCAGCCAGGTCCTGGGATTGGGCTACACCTTC
TRBJ1-6	-	TRBV2	-	CASSPDVPGSYNSPLHF	TGTGCCAGCAGCCCGGACGTTCCCGGCTCCTATAATTCACCCCTCCACTTT
TRBJ1-2	-	TRBV5-8	TRBD1	CASSPGQTTNYGYTF	TGTGCCAGCAGCCCGGGACAGACGACGAACTATGGCTACACCTTC
TRBJ1-1	-	TRBV6-5	-	CASSLMGIVAEAFF	TGTGCCAGCAGTTTAATGGGAATCGTCGCTGAAGCTTTCTTT
TRBJ2-7	-	TRBV7-3	TRBD2	CASSSGAGGPYEQYF	TGTGCCAGCAGCTCGGGGGCGGGAGGACCCTACGAGCAGTACTTC
TRBJ1-2	-	TRBV21-1	-	CASSKNRETNYGYTF	TGTGCCAGCAGCAAAAACAGGGAAACTAACTATGGCTACACCTTC
TRBJ1-1	-	TRBV7-9	-	CASSPGIVPLNTEAFF	TGTGCCAGCAGCCCGGGGATCGTCCCCTTGAACACTGAAGCTTTCTTT
TRBJ1-5	few	TRBV7-8	TRBD1	CASSSQTGGFQPQHF	TGTGCCAGCAGCTCTCAGACAGGGGGCTTTCAGCCCCAGCATTTT
TRBJ1-2	-	TRBV27	-	CASSKSGGANYGYTF	TGTGCCAGCAGCAAGTCGGGAGGAGCTAACTATGGCTACACCTTC
TRBJ1-1	-	TRBV19	TRBD1	CASSPLPGQGGGSTEAFF	TGTGCCAGTAGTCCCCTCCCCGGACAGGGCGGAGGGAGCACTGAAGCTTTCTTT
TRBJ2-1	-	TRBV29-1	TRBD2	CSALGLAGGIQSYNEQFF	TGCAGCGCCCTAGGACTAGCGGGGGGAATTCAGTCCTACAATGAGCAGTTCTTC
TRBJ1-4	once	TRBV27	-	CASSRQGSGEKLFF	TGTGCCAGCAGTAGGCAGGGGTCCGGGGAAAAACTGTTTTTT
TRBJ2-7	-	TRBV11-1	-	CASSLARTSYEQYF	TGTGCCAGCAGCTTAGCGAGGACTTCCTACGAGCAGTACTTC
TRBJ2-1	-	TRBV11-2	TRBD2	CASSLRAGDNEQFF	TGTGCCAGCAGCTTGAGAGCGGGGGACAATGAGCAGTTCTTC
TRBJ2-2	once	TRBV5-1	-	CASSLRGRGNTGELFF	TGCGCCAGCAGCTTAAGGGGACGGGGGAACACCGGGGAGCTGTTTTTT
TRBJ1-1	-	TRBV15	-	CATSRDITMNTEAFF	TGTGCCACCAGCAGAGATATCACTATGAACACTGAAGCTTTCTTT
TRBJ2-7	-	TRBV11-2	-	CASSFSETYEQYF	TGTGCCAGCAGCTTTAGCGAAACCTACGAGCAGTACTTC
TRBJ1-5	-	TRBV6-5	TRBD1	CASSTQGRQPQHF	TGTGCCAGCAGCACACAGGGGCGACAGCCCCAGCATTTT
TRBJ2-2	-	TRBV5-5	TRBD2	CASSRTGGGGELFF	TGTGCCAGCAGCCGAACGGGGGGAGGCGGGGAGCTGTTTTTT
TRBJ1-1	-	TRBV5-1	-	CASSSGEDTEAFF	TGCGCCAGCAGCTCGGGGGAGGACACTGAAGCTTTCTTT
TRBJ2-3	few	TRBV7-7	-	CASSLDRTDTQYF	TGTGCTAGCAGCTTGGACAGAACAGATACGCAGTATTTT
TRBJ2-1	-	TRBV6-5	TRBD1	CASSYSSGTGYNEQFF	TGTGCCAGCAGTTACTCCTCCGGGACAGGATACAATGAGCAGTTCTTC
TRBJ1-2	-	TRBV20-1	-	CSGRHNYGYTF	TGCAGTGGACGGCATAACTATGGCTACACCTTC
TRBJ1-2	-	TRBV27	TRBD1	CASSFQGALYGYTF	TGTGCCAGCAGTTTCCAGGGGGCCCTCTATGGCTACACCTTC
TRBJ1-3	-	TRBV9	-	CASSATDRSSGNTIYF	TGTGCCAGCAGCGCCACGGACAGATCCTCTGGAAACACCATATATTTT
TRBJ2-7	-	TRBV6-6	-	CASRLSTNLEQYF	TGTGCCAGCAGGCTCTCGACTAACCTCGAGCAGTACTTC
TRBJ2-2	-	TRBV7-2	TRBD2	CASSRTSGALETGELFF	TGTGCCAGCAGCAGGACTAGCGGGGCCCTGGAAACCGGGGAGCTGTTTTTT
TRBJ2-1	-	TRBV19	-	CASSVSVISYNEQFF	TGTGCCAGTAGTGTCAGCGTTATCTCCTACAATGAGCAGTTCTTC
TRBJ1-2	-	TRBV5-6	-	CASSSFKVFGRGYTF	TGTGCCAGCAGCTCGTTCAAGGTCTTCGGACGGGGCTACACCTTC
TRBJ2-3	-	TRBV4-1	-	CASSQGQVITDTQYF	TGCGCCAGCAGCCAAGGACAGGTCATCACAGATACGCAGTATTTT
TRBJ1-2	once	TRBV5-5	-	CASSPPVLYGYTF	TGTGCCAGCAGCCCACCGGTCCTCTATGGCTACACCTTC
TRBJ1-1	few	TRBV11-2	-	CASSRTTAGTEAFF	TGTGCCAGCAGCCGAACCACCGCCGGCACTGAAGCTTTCTTT
TRBJ1-2	-	TRBV9	-	CASSAGTARDYGYTF	TGTGCCAGCAGCGCCGGGACCGCTAGGGACTATGGCTACACCTTC
TRBJ2-2	-	TRBV6-6	-	CASFWENTGELFF	TGTGCCAGCTTTTGGGAGAACACCGGGGAGCTGTTTTTT
TRBJ1-6	-	TRBV19	TRBD1	CASQTGTGASPLHF	TGTGCCAGTCAAACCGGGACAGGAGCCTCACCCCTCCACTTT
TRBJ2-3	-	TRBV6-1	-	CASSEAGVRGTDTQYF	TGTGCCAGCAGTGAAGCGGGAGTTCGGGGCACAGATACGCAGTATTTT
TRBJ1-1	-	TRBV10-3	-	CAIRTQMNTEAFF	TGTGCCATCAGGACACAGATGAACACTGAAGCTTTCTTT
TRBJ1-1	-	TRBV5-1	-	CASSLEQGRTEAFF	TGCGCCAGCAGCTTGGAGCAGGGGAGGACTGAAGCTTTCTTT
TRBJ2-1	-	TRBV6-1	TRBD1	CASSVQGLAYNEQFF	TGTGCCAGCAGTGTACAGGGGTTGGCCTACAATGAGCAGTTCTTC
TRBJ2-6	few	TRBV5-1	TRBD1	CASSDTGVGSGANVLTF	TGCGCCAGCAGCGACACAGGGGTGGGCTCTGGGGCCAACGTCCTGACTTTC
TRBJ1-4	-	TRBV6-5	-	CASRGGWSRNEKLFF	TGTGCCAGCAGGGGGGGGTGGTCCCGTAATGAAAAACTGTTTTTT
TRBJ1-1	-	TRBV21-1	-	CASSPRQGEGETEAFF	TGTGCCAGCAGCCCTCGACAGGGGGAAGGAGAAACTGAAGCTTTCTTT
TRBJ2-4	-	TRBV4-1	TRBD2	CASSPGLAISGSKNIQYF	TGCGCCAGCAGCCCGGGACTAGCGATTTCCGGGTCCAAAAACATTCAGTACTTC
TRBJ1-5	-	TRBV6-1	-	CASSRVTDSNQPQHF	TGTGCCAGCAGCAGGGTAACGGATAGCAATCAGCCCCAGCATTTT
TRBJ2-1	-	TRBV2	TRBD2	CASRDLAGFDEQFF	TGTGCCAGCCGGGACCTAGCGGGGTTCGATGAGCAGTTCTTC
TRBJ1-5	-	TRBV5-6	-	CASSLDSGEAQPQHF	TGTGCCAGCAGCTTGGATTCGGGGGAGGCTCAGCCCCAGCATTTT
TRBJ1-1	-	TRBV25-1	-	CASSEGGPEAFF	TGTGCCAGCAGTGAAGGGGGTCCTGAAGCTTTCTTT
TRBJ2-7	-	TRBV10-2	TRBD2	CASREGKASGRSEQYF	TGCGCCAGCAGGGAGGGGAAGGCTAGCGGGAGAAGCGAGCAGTACTTC
TRBJ2-7	-	TRBV6-6	TRBD1	CASSLRDRDEQYF	TGTGCCAGCAGCCTCCGGGACAGGGACGAGCAGTACTTC
TRBJ1-1	-	TRBV30	-	CAWSVQENTEAFF	TGTGCCTGGAGTGTACAAGAGAACACTGAAGCTTTCTTT
TRBJ1-1	-	TRBV30	TRBD1	CAWSETGGMNTEAFF	TGTGCCTGGAGTGAGACAGGGGGCATGAACACTGAAGCTTTCTTT
TRBJ2-2	-	TRBV2	TRBD2	CASSAPGLNTGELFF	TGTGCCAGCAGTGCCCCGGGACTAAACACCGGGGAGCTGTTTTTT
TRBJ2-4	-	TRBV27	-	CASRSYLAGSAAKNIQYF	TGTGCCAGCAGATCTTACCTCGCTGGGTCCGCAGCCAAAAACATTCAGTACTTC
TRBJ2-6	-	TRBV7-8	-	CASSLMLISGANVLTF	TGTGCCAGCAGCTTAATGCTGATCTCTGGGGCCAACGTCCTGACTTTC
TRBJ2-3	-	TRBV5-1	-	CASSPRTRNTDTQYF	TGCGCCAGCAGCCCCCGAACTAGAAACACAGATACGCAGTATTTT
TRBJ1-6	few	TRBV10-1	-	CASSESYGGSPLHF	TGCGCCAGCAGTGAGTCGTACGGCGGTTCACCCCTCCACTTT
TRBJ1-1	few	TRBV5-6	TRBD1	CASSVDRVTEAFF	TGTGCCAGCAGCGTGGACAGGGTTACTGAAGCTTTCTTT